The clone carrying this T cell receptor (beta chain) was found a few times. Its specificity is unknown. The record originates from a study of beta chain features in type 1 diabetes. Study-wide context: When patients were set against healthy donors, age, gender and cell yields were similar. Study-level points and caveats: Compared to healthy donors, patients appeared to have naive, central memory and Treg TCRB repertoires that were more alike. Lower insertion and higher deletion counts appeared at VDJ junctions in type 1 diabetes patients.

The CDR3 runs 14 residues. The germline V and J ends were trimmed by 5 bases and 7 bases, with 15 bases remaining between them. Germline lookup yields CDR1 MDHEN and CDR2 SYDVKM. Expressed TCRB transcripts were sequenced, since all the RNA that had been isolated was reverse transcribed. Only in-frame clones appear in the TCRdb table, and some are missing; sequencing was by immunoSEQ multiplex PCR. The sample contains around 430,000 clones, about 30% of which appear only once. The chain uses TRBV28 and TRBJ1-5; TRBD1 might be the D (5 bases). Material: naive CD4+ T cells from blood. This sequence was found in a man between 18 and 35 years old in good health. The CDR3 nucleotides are TGTGCCAGCAGTCCAAGGGACTTTTGGCAGCCCCAGCATTTT. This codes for CASSPRDFWQPQHF.